The table lists the clone carrying this T cell receptor beta chain with many counts. This entry is derived from a study of neurological immune-mediated disorders. Losses at the gene ends were 5 bases for V and 12 bases for J; bases not matched to a gene: 6. CDR3 length: 13 residues. Germline loops: CDR1 SEHNR, CDR2 FQNEAQ (reference sequence). MiXCR, applied by TCRdb to the 5' RACE reads, yields one record per CDR3 protein. Altogether fewer than 45,000 distinct CDR3 sequences are present, roughly 7.3% being singletons, with the ten largest covering about 4.6%. Sequences were obtained from PBMCs. This sequence originates from a woman aged 40 to 49 in good health. The chain uses TRBV7-9 and TRBJ1-6, with 8 bases that match TRBD1. The CDR3, as DNA: TGTGCCAGCAGCGTCACAGGGGGGGAACCCCTCCACTTT. Its protein product is CASSVTGGEPLHF.